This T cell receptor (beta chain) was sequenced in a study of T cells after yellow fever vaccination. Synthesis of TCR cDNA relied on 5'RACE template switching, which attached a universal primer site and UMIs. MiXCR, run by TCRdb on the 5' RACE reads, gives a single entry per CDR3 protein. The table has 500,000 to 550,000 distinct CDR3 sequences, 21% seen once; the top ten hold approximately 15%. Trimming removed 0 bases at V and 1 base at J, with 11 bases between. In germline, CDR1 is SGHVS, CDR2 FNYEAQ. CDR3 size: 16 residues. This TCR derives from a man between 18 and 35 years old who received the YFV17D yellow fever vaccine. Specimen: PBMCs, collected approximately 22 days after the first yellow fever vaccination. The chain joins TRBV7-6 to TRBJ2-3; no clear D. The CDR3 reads CASSLAMAAGTDTQYF. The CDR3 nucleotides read TGTGCCAGCAGCTTAGCGATGGCTGCGGGCACAGATACGCAGTATTTT.